This T cell receptor (beta chain) was sequenced in a study of blood T cell repertoires in COVID-19. Study overall: COVID-19 samples collected from the United States, Italy and Spain covered acute and convalescent phases.

In the authors' methods: By means of reference gene primer amplification, nucleated cell counts were estimated. Repertoires were generated with immunoSEQ multiplex PCR, while TCRdb's copy carries only in-frame clones and drops some. V and J calls and clone size are as listed in that table; D and trimming were resolved from the DNA. The data show over 85,000 clones, about 85% seen once. Patients in Seattle were enrolled during active infection, then followed longitudinally. Germline loops: CDR1 SQVTM, CDR2 ANQGSEA. CDR3 length: 12 residues. V was trimmed by 7 bases and J by 0 bases, leaving 9 bases between them.

The specimen was peripheral blood. The clonotype originates from a woman between 45 and 60 years old with COVID-19, enrolled during active disease. V and J are TRBV29-1 and TRBJ1-2; unclear D gene. The DNA of the CDR3 is TGCAGCGGGCGGTATCCTAACTATGGCTACACCTTC. Its translation is CSGRYPNYGYTF.